This TCR beta chain was recovered during a study of blood T cell repertoires in COVID-19. Study at large: Material from acute and convalescent COVID-19 was sourced from the United States, Italy and Spain. The cDNA or gDNA used as material had been derived from T cells, B-cell-depleted T cells, or PBMCs.

How the authors handled the data: Amplification from reference gene primers served as the basis for estimated nucleated cell counts. Generated by immunoSEQ multiplex PCR, the TCRdb table keeps only in-frame clones and is missing some. V, J and clone size were drawn from that table, and D and trimming were deduced from the DNA. Of more than 250,000 clones listed, roughly 90% were seen once; the top ten hold roughly 6.7%. The J segment lost 4 bases and the V segment lost 0 bases, leaving 7 bases of the junction unmatched. The germline gives CDR1 SGHDN, CDR2 FVKESK. The CDR3 is 18 amino acids. The V call is TRBV14, the J call TRBJ1-5; 12 bases map to TRBD1. This clonotype was obtained from a man between 18 and 29 years old who had recovered from COVID-19. Sequenced input: peripheral blood. For the CDR3, the DNA is TGTGCCAGCAGCCAAGATAGGGGGACAGGGGGCAGTAATCAGCCCCAGCATTTT. Translating gives CASSQDRGTGGSNQPQHF. Full variable domain (outside the CDR3, taken from reference TRBV14 and TRBJ1-5): EAGVTQFPSHSVIEKGQTVTLRCDPISGHDNLYWYRRVMGKEIKFLLHFVKESKQDESGMPNNRFLAERTGGTYSTLKVQPAELEDSGVYFCASSQDRGTGGSNQPQHFGDGTRLSIL.